One sample yielded the 18 T cell receptor beta chains listed below, sequenced in a study of Ad26.COV2.S vaccination and SARS-CoV-2 variants. The data were produced by immunoSEQ multiplex PCR, yet TCRdb's version contains in-frame clones alone and is incomplete. This sample has 450,000 to 550,000 clones; 75% to 90% occur once, and the top ten carry approximately 2.5%. Treatment given: 15 to 20 received Ad26.COV2.S at low or high dose, single or two shots; 5 received placebo; per-sample allocation not given. The samples date from day 63 after the first vaccine or placebo injection. Material: peripheral blood, obtained in a trial of Ad26.COV2.S vaccine versus placebo. Receptor source: a person aged 18-65 years who received the Ad26.COV2.S COVID-19 vaccine or a placebo.

In its sample, this clone was seen a few times. The chain links TRBV9 to TRBJ2-2; 8 bases are shared with TRBD2. Unmatched junction bases numbered 3, after V lost 2 bases and J lost 6 bases. CDR3 length: 14 residues. CDR1 is SGDLS, CDR2 YYNGEE, per germline. CDR3 loop: CASSVGAGAGELFF. CDR3 DNA: TGTGCCAGCAGCGTGGGAGCGGGAGCCGGGGAGCTGTTTTTT. Full variable domain (remainder filled in from reference TRBV9 and TRBJ2-2): DSGVTQTPKHLITATGQRVTLRCSPRSGDLSVYWYQQSLDQGLQFLIQYYNGEERAKGNILERFSAQQFPDLHSELNLSSLELGDSALYFCASSVGAGAGELFFGEGSRLTVL.

The chain has TRBV7-9 and TRBJ2-5; D ambiguous. The CDR3 is made up of 13 amino acids. CDR1 SEHNR and CDR2 FQNEAQ come from the germline V gene (reference sequence). With 1 base removed from V and 2 bases from J, the gap between germline ends came to 5 bases. The CDR3 loop reads CASSLVAQETQYF. The CDR3 DNA reads TGTGCCAGCAGCTTAGTGGCGCAAGAGACCCAGTACTTC.

As concerns this clone: Additional DNA sequences in this sample encode the identical CDR3. V and J are TRBV6-2 or TRBV6-3 and TRBJ1-5, with D unclear. CDR1 and CDR2 (germline): MNHEY, SVGEGT. V gave up 0 bases and J gave up 7 bases, with 4 bases separating them. The CDR3 has 12 residues. CDR3 DNA sequence: TGTGCCAGCAGTTACTCTTCCCAGCCCCAGCATTTT. Protein product: CASSYSSQPQHF.

In its sample, this clone was seen once. The J gene is TRBJ2-5, the V gene TRBV18, with 10 bases aligning to TRBD2. J was trimmed by 3 bases and V by 4 bases; bases with no gene match: 5. The V gene's germline CDR1 is KGHSH and CDR2 LQKENI. The CDR3 consists of 15 residues. The CDR3 region has the DNA TGTGCCAGCTCACGTACCGGGACTAGCGAAGAGACCCAGTACTTC. Protein sequence: CASSRTGTSEETQYF. Full variable domain (outside the CDR3, taken from reference TRBV18 and TRBJ2-5): NAGVMQNPRHLVRRRGQEARLRCSPMKGHSHVYWYRQLPEEGLKFMVYLQKENIIDESGMPKERFSAEFPKEGPSILRIQQVVRGDSAAYFCASSRTGTSEETQYFGPGTRLLVL.

The J gene is TRBJ2-1, the V gene TRBV18; TRBD2 matches 7 bases. Germline values: CDR1 KGHSH, CDR2 LQKENI. V dropped 1 base and J dropped 0; count of bases not matched to a gene: 3. The CDR3 extends over 16 amino acids. The CDR3, as DNA: TGTGCCAGCTCACCACGTGGGGGGGGCTCCTACAATGAGCAGTTCTTC. It yields the protein CASSPRGGGSYNEQFF.

This clone has a single count. A read error may produce the germline difference seen at one junction end. This sequence joins TRBV19 and TRBJ1-1, with a weak D call TRBD1 (6 bases). The CDR3 runs to 13 residues. Germline assignment: CDR1 LNHDA and CDR2 SQIVND (reference sequence). The CDR3 coding sequence is TGTGCCAGTAGTATAGATCGTCTAGGGGGGGTTATCTTT. Protein product: CASSIDRLGGVIF.

The V gene is TRBV5-5, the J gene TRBJ1-2, with TRBD1 identical over 9 bases. V lost 1 base and J lost 7; bases outside the gene matches: 8. This CDR3 has 15 amino acids. CDR1 and CDR2 from the germline V gene are SGHKS and YYEKEE (reference sequence). The CDR3 here is CASSLRDRDGAGYTF. CDR3 coding DNA: TGTGCCAGCAGCTTGCGGGACAGGGATGGGGCTGGCTACACCTTC. Based on the CDR3 plus reference TRBV5-5 and TRBJ1-2, the full variable domain is DAGVTQSPTHLIKTRGQQVTLRCSPISGHKSVSWYQQVLGQGPQFIFQYYEKEERGRGNFPDRFSARQFPNYSSELNVNALLLGDSALYLCASSLRDRDGAGYTFGSGTRLTVV.

V is TRBV4-2 and J is TRBJ2-7; no reliable D call. The V gene lost 4 bases and the J gene lost 0 bases, with 13 bases spanning the gap. CDR1 is LGHNA, CDR2 YNFKEQ, per germline. The CDR3 has 15 residues. This CDR3 reads CASSLPGPSSYEQYF. CDR3 sequence (DNA): TGTGCCAGCAGCCTCCCGGGCCCCAGCTCCTACGAGCAGTACTTC.

The V and J genes are TRBV10-3 and TRBJ1-1; TRBD1 might be the D (6 bases). The V gene lost 4 bases and the J gene lost 4 bases, with 13 bases spanning the gap. Germline V gene sequence: CDR1 ENHRY, CDR2 SYGVKD. The CDR3 runs 14 residues. The CDR3 DNA reads TGTGCCATCAGTGCAAGCGGGGGGGCCACTGAAGCTTTCTTT. The encoded protein is CAISASGGATEAFF.

This chain links TRBV5-1 with TRBJ2-2, with 7 bases identical to TRBD2. V was clipped by 3 bases and J by 5 bases; unmatched bases: 13. There are 17 residues in the CDR3. Germline CDR1 is SGHRS and CDR2 is YFSETQ. This CDR3 is CASSSIFGGRGTGELFF. CDR3 in DNA: TGCGCCAGCAGCTCTATATTTGGCGGGAGAGGGACCGGGGAGCTGTTTTTT.

The J gene is TRBJ2-1, the V gene TRBV13, with 13 bases identical to TRBD2. The CDR3 spans 17 residues. Germline loops: CDR1 PRHDT, CDR2 FYEKMQ (reference sequence). J was trimmed by 9 bases and V by 5 bases; bases with no gene match: 13. In DNA, the CDR3 is TGTGCCAGCAGCCCCGGGACTAGCGGGACGCCACCGGGTGAGCAGTTCTTC. This translates into CASSPGTSGTPPGEQFF.

A word on this clone: This same CDR3 is encoded by further DNA sequences in the sample. The rearrangement joins TRBV9 to TRBJ2-5; D is unclear. The CDR3 runs to 13 residues. V was shortened by 2 bases and J by 1 base, with 6 bases between the two germline ends. Germline CDR1 and CDR2: SGDLS and YYNGEE. The CDR3 DNA sequence: TGTGCCAGCAGCGTGACGGGCCAAGAGACCCAGTACTTC. Translation gives CASSVTGQETQYF. The complete variable domain, with remaining parts taken from reference TRBV9 and TRBJ2-5, reads DSGVTQTPKHLITATGQRVTLRCSPRSGDLSVYWYQQSLDQGLQFLIQYYNGEERAKGNILERFSAQQFPDLHSELNLSSLELGDSALYFCASSVTGQETQYFGPGTRLLVL.

The V gene is TRBV10-3, the J gene TRBJ2-1, with 9 bases fitting TRBD1. With 4 bases clipped from V and 8 bases from J, the junction kept 9 bases outside the gene matches. This CDR3 spans 15 amino acids. Looked up from germline, CDR1 is ENHRY and CDR2 is SYGVKD. DNA for the CDR3: TGTGCCATCAGTGCTTATGGACAGGGGTTTGATGAGCAGTTCTTC. It specifies CAISAYGQGFDEQFF.

In this sample, this clone turned up once. The J gene is TRBJ2-1, the V gene TRBV7-2; 10 bases line up with TRBD1. Germline loops: CDR1 SGHTA, CDR2 FQGNSA. The CDR3 runs 15 residues. Losses at the gene ends were 5 bases for V and 6 bases for J; bases not matched to a gene: 7. The DNA for the CDR3 is TGTGCCAGCAGCCAGGACAGGGGGGGGTTCAATGAGCAGTTCTTC. Translation: CASSQDRGGFNEQFF.

The chain couples TRBV4-2 to TRBJ1-2; TRBD1 matches at 8 bases. V shed 6 bases, J shed 8 bases, and the junction held 14 bases outside the gene matches. Germline CDR1 LGHNA, CDR2 YNFKEQ. CDR3 length: 15 residues. CDR3 DNA: TGTGCCAGCAGGCAACCAGGGGGCACAGCATCGGGCTACACCTTC. Its translation: CASRQPGGTASGYTF.

The chain joins TRBV11-2 to TRBJ1-3; a weak D match, TRBD1 (5 bases). V was pared by 4 bases and J by 8 bases, with 9 bases between. The germline gives CDR1 SGHAT, CDR2 FQNNGV. CDR3 length: 12 amino acids. CDR3 in amino acids: CASSSQGYTIYF. CDR3 DNA sequence: TGTGCCAGCAGCTCCCAGGGATACACCATATATTTT.

V usage is TRBV7-2 and J usage is TRBJ2-1; tentative D call: TRBD2 (6 bases). CDR1 SGHTA and CDR2 FQGNSA come from the germline V gene. The CDR3 contains 14 residues. Between the trimmed V and J ends, which lost 5 bases and 7 bases, there was a span of 15 bases. The CDR3 here is CASSPPLGGNEQFF. CDR3 nucleotides: TGTGCCAGCAGCCCACCCTTGGGGGGAAATGAGCAGTTCTTC.

The genes are TRBV5-1 and TRBJ2-7, with 9 positions matching TRBD1. Germline CDR1 SGHRS, CDR2 YFSETQ. J was trimmed by 3 bases and V by 4 bases; bases with no gene match: 8. This CDR3 region has 15 residues. The CDR3 loop is CASSPGTGFVYEQYV. The CDR3, as DNA: TGCGCCAGCAGCCCCGGGACAGGGTTCGTCTACGAGCAGTACGTC.